This passage covers 19 T cell receptor beta chains from one sample sequenced in a study of cytomegalovirus exposure and HLA in healthy donors. PCR primers comprised 60 Vbeta and 13 Jbeta primers. Generated by immunoSEQ multiplex PCR, the TCRdb table keeps only in-frame clones and is missing some. This table has about 100,000 clones, 85% appearing once. The sequenced material came from PBMCs. These receptors were collected from a man younger than 45 in good health and CMV-seronegative.

The chain links TRBV5-4 to TRBJ1-2; D not certain. Deletions cut 7 bases from V and 4 bases from J, with 14 bases between. Germline CDR1 reads SGHNT; CDR2 reads YYREEE (reference sequence). The CDR3 consists of 13 residues. CDR3 DNA sequence: TGTGCCAGCTTTTCGGGTGCCTCCTATGGCTACACCTTC. It codes for CASFSGASYGYTF. The whole variable domain, remainder taken from reference TRBV5-4 and TRBJ1-2, is ETGVTQSPTHLIKTRGQQVTLRCSSQSGHNTVSWYQQALGQGPQFIFQYYREEENGRGNFPPRFSGLQFPNYSSELNVNALELDDSALYLCASFSGASYGYTFGSGTRLTVV.

This clone has just one count. The rearrangement uses TRBV7-2 and TRBJ1-1; 9 nucleotides match TRBD1. The CDR3 contains 13 residues. J was trimmed by 5 bases and V by 5 bases; bases with no gene match: 3. In germline, CDR1 is SGHTA, CDR2 FQGNSA. The CDR3 DNA reads as TGTGCCAGCAGCCCGACAGGGGGAACTGAAGCTTTCTTT. Its protein product is CASSPTGGTEAFF.

The chain joins TRBV4-3 to TRBJ2-1; TRBD2 agrees at 12 bases. Germline V gene sequence: CDR1 LGHNA, CDR2 YSLEER. V gave up 3 bases and J gave up 9 bases; unmatched junction bases: 15. CDR3 length: 18 amino acids. CDR3 amino acids: CASSHEIAGLAGLGEQFF. The CDR3 DNA follows: TGCGCCAGCAGCCATGAGATCGCCGGACTAGCGGGACTCGGTGAGCAGTTCTTC.

The J gene is TRBJ2-5, the V gene TRBV14, with D perhaps matching TRBD2 (6 bases). Per the germline V gene, CDR1 is SGHDN and CDR2 is FVKESK. The CDR3 covers 16 residues. Trimming stripped 1 base from V and 0 bases from J, with 12 bases between. The CDR3 DNA reads TGTGCCAGCAGCCAAGTAGCTAGCGAGTACCAAGAGACCCAGTACTTC. Its protein is CASSQVASEYQETQYF.

V gene TRBV25-1 combines with J gene TRBJ2-1, with D maybe TRBD1 (5 bases). The length of the CDR3 is 16 residues. V was cut by 5 bases and J by 9 bases, with 23 bases left in between. CDR1 is MGHDK, CDR2 SYGVNS, per germline. The CDR3 DNA follows: TGTGCCAGCAGTCCCATAGCATACAAAAGGGGTGGTGAGCAGTTCTTC. Protein: CASSPIAYKRGGEQFF.

This clone was seen once. The V gene is TRBV19, the J gene TRBJ2-7, with a tentative D call TRBD1 (5 bases). The ends were cut back, 6 bases at V and 2 bases at J, with 11 bases in the middle. The CDR3 covers 13 residues. From germline, CDR1 is LNHDA and CDR2 SQIVND (reference sequence). CDR3 coding DNA: TGTGCCAGTAGGGAAAGGGGTACCTACGAGCAGTACTTC. Its translation is CASRERGTYEQYF.

The rearrangement joins TRBV6-6 to TRBJ2-5, with D perhaps matching TRBD2 (5 bases). Per the germline V gene, CDR1 is MNHNY and CDR2 is SVGAGI (reference sequence). V lost 0 bases to trimming and J lost 4 bases, with 9 bases between them. The CDR3 is made up of 14 amino acids. In DNA form, the CDR3 reads TGTGCCAGCAGTTACTCCGGGGATGCAGAGACCCAGTACTTC. Protein product: CASSYSGDAETQYF.

This chain uses TRBV5-4 with TRBJ2-2, with D hard to call. Germline CDR1 SGHNT, CDR2 YYREEE (reference sequence). This CDR3 is built from 18 residues. The ends were cut back, 4 bases at V and 1 base at J, with 20 bases in the middle. The CDR3 bases are TGTGCCAGCAGCCACGATCCCTGGCAGCGAGAGAACACCGGGGAGCTGTTTTTT. Translation: CASSHDPWQRENTGELFF.

The gene calls are TRBV9 and TRBJ2-5, with TRBD2 identical over 7 bases. The CDR3 has 15 residues. CDR1 SGDLS and CDR2 YYNGEE come from the germline V gene. After removal of 0 bases from V and 5 bases from J, the junction contained 7 bases not matched to a gene. CDR3 in DNA: TGTGCCAGCAGCGTAGCAAAGGGGCGGGGGGAGACCCAGTACTTC. Protein: CASSVAKGRGETQYF.

The CDR3, as DNA: TGTGCCAGCAGCAAACCGGGACTAGCGGGGGGACAAGAGACCCAGTACTTC. Translation gives CASSKPGLAGGQETQYF. The rearrangement links TRBV7-2 to TRBJ2-5; TRBD2 matches 15 bases. With V trimmed by 5 bases and J by 2 bases, 6 bases remained unmatched. The CDR3 length is 17 residues. CDR1 is SGHTA and CDR2 is FQGNSA in the germline V gene.

The V call is TRBV30, the J call TRBJ2-5; 9 nucleotides align to TRBD2. Trimming at V came to 2 bases and at J to 5 bases, leaving 6 bases not matched to a gene. The CDR3 extends over 14 amino acids. From germline, CDR1 is GTSNPN and CDR2 SVGIG (reference sequence). The DNA of the CDR3 is TGTGCCTGGAGTAGCTATAGCGGGAGTGAGACCCAGTACTTC. This translates into CAWSSYSGSETQYF.

The CDR3 sequence is CAISDGDRSPYGYTF. The CDR3 nucleotides read TGTGCCATCAGTGATGGGGACAGGAGTCCATATGGCTACACCTTC. The chain has TRBV10-3 and TRBJ1-2; 8 bases agree with TRBD1. V gave up 3 bases and J gave up 5 bases; unmatched junction bases: 8. Germline CDR1 reads ENHRY; CDR2 reads SYGVKD. CDR3 length: 15 residues.

J is TRBJ2-5 and V is TRBV9; the D gene is possibly TRBD1 (6 bases). CDR1 is SGDLS, CDR2 YYNGEE, per germline. The CDR3 consists of 15 residues. Trimming stripped 0 bases from V and 2 bases from J, with 11 bases between. CDR3 loop: CASSVGGGGQETQYF. CDR3 in DNA: TGTGCCAGCAGCGTAGGAGGGGGTGGACAAGAGACCCAGTACTTC.

The gene calls are TRBV11-2 and TRBJ2-7, with D perhaps TRBD1 (5 bases). Germline CDR1 is SGHAT and CDR2 is FQNNGV. The V gene lost 5 bases and the J gene lost 0 bases, with 11 bases spanning the gap. The CDR3 contains 14 residues. The CDR3 DNA follows: TGTGCCAGCAGCCCGAAGACAGTCTCCTACGAGCAGTACTTC. Its translation is CASSPKTVSYEQYF. The complete variable domain, with remaining parts taken from reference TRBV11-2 and TRBJ2-7, reads EAGVAQSPRYKIIEKRQSVAFWCNPISGHATLYWYQQILGQGPKLLIQFQNNGVVDDSQLPKDRFSAERLKGVDSTLKIQPAKLEDSAVYLCASSPKTVSYEQYFGPGTRLTVT.

This clone was detected once. The chain is built from TRBV18 and TRBJ1-2; tentatively, D is TRBD1 (5 bases). Germline-derived CDR1 and CDR2 are KGHSH and LQKENI. This CDR3 contains 14 residues. V was pared by 0 bases and J by 6 bases, with 11 bases between. The DNA for the CDR3 is TGTGCCAGCTCACCACCGGGGCAGGGCAATGGCTACACCTTC. Translated: CASSPPGQGNGYTF.

To note about this clone: At one boundary the junction diverges from the germline segment, which might be a read error. The rearrangement joins TRBV29-1 to TRBJ1-2; D is perhaps TRBD1 (6 bases). Germline V gives CDR1 SQVTM, CDR2 ANQGSEA. This CDR3 spans 11 amino acids. For the CDR3, the DNA is TGCAGCGCCGCAGGGGCCTATGGCCACACCTTC. Its protein product is CSAAGAYGHTF.

The chain uses TRBV4-2 and TRBJ2-3; a possible D gene is TRBD2 (5 bases). This CDR3 contains 14 residues. Trimming shortened V by 0 bases and J by 4 bases, and 8 bases separated the two germline ends. Germline CDR1 and CDR2: LGHNA and YNFKEQ. DNA for the CDR3: TGTGCCAGCAGCCAAGACGGGGTCCCAGATACGCAGTATTTT. This encodes CASSQDGVPDTQYF.

V usage is TRBV4-1 and J usage is TRBJ2-7; 7 nucleotides align to TRBD2. CDR3 length equals 14 residues. The V segment lost 0 bases and the J segment 6 bases; nucleotides outside the gene matches: 5. Germline lookup yields CDR1 MGHRA and CDR2 YSYEKL. The CDR3 DNA is TGCGCCAGCAGCCAAGACGGGGGGACCCTCGAGCAGTACTTC. Protein product: CASSQDGGTLEQYF.

The J gene is TRBJ2-1, the V gene TRBV2; D gene uncertain. The V gene's germline CDR1 is SNHLY and CDR2 FYNNEI. CDR3 length: 12 residues. Trimming pared 5 bases from V and 5 bases from J, leaving 7 bases between. The CDR3 bases are TGTGCCAGCAGTCGGCAGGACAATGAGCAGTTCTTC. Protein: CASSRQDNEQFF.